The 28 T cell receptor beta chains below come from one sample, sequenced in a study of CD8+CD57+ T cells in acquired aplastic anemia. Template material for TCR beta VDJ and CDR3 profiling consisted of genomic DNA. Via MiXCR, TCRdb re-called the reads, giving one row per CDR3 protein. Of under 200,000 distinct CDR3 sequences listed, nearly 50% are singletons. Before being chosen for sequencing, patients had shown CD8+CD57+ cell expansion by flow cytometry. Sequencing input: sorted CD4+, CD8+, or CD8+CD57+ T cells (not recorded which) from PBMCs. The source of these receptors is a human donor with aplastic anemia.

This clonotype showed up many times. This rearrangement joins TRBV11-2 to TRBJ2-7; D not resolved. V lost 3 bases and J 4 bases, leaving 13 bases between the germline ends. CDR1 and CDR2 (germline): SGHAT, FQNNGV. The CDR3 has 14 amino acids. The CDR3 DNA sequence: TGTGCCAGCAGCTTGAACAGCGCGGTTTACGAGCAGTACTTC. Translated: CASSLNSAVYEQYF.

This clonotype has a count of ten or more. The rearrangement uses TRBV12-3 or TRBV12-4 and TRBJ1-4; D is uncertain. The CDR3 sequence is 15 residues long. V gave up 5 bases and J gave up 4 bases, with 14 bases separating them. CDR3 sequence reads: CASSRGGGYNEKLFF. The CDR3 DNA follows: TGTGCCAGCAGTCGGGGAGGAGGGTATAATGAAAAACTGTTTTTT.

This clonotype was counted a few times. V gene TRBV10-3 combines with J gene TRBJ2-3; no reliable D call. V shed 4 bases and J shed 1 base, with 12 bases lying between them. CDR1 ENHRY and CDR2 SYGVKD come from the germline V gene. The CDR3 consists of 15 residues. CDR3 loop: CAISVGSGRTDTQYF. CDR3 sequence (DNA): TGTGCCATCAGTGTGGGATCCGGGCGCACAGATACGCAGTATTTT.

This clonotype was seen at least ten times. The chain has TRBV20-1 and TRBJ2-1; D gene uncertain. With 5 bases removed from V and 2 bases from J, the gap between germline ends came to 7 bases. CDR3 size: 12 residues. Germline lookup yields CDR1 DFQATT and CDR2 SNEGSKA (reference sequence). Written as DNA, the CDR3 is TGCAGTGCTGGGCGGACCTACAATGAGCAGTTCTTC. It codes for CSAGRTYNEQFF.

The J gene is TRBJ1-1, the V gene TRBV2; 7 bases agree with TRBD1. The CDR3 spans 14 residues. In germline, CDR1 is SNHLY, CDR2 FYNNEI. The ends lost 8 bases at V and 3 bases at J; junction bases unmatched: 9. CDR3 in amino acids: CASRDRLMDTEAFF. In DNA form, the CDR3 reads TGTGCCAGCCGGGACAGACTGATGGACACTGAAGCTTTCTTT.

This clonotype showed up many times. The chain carries TRBV7-9 and TRBJ1-1; the D gene is possibly TRBD1 (5 bases). Germline loops: CDR1 SEHNR, CDR2 FQNEAQ (reference sequence). The CDR3 runs 16 residues. Trimming cost V 5 bases and J 0 bases, with 16 bases left between them. The CDR3 nucleotides read TGTGCCAGCAGCCCGGCAGGGTCAGGGATGAACACTGAAGCTTTCTTT. It yields the protein CASSPAGSGMNTEAFF. Variable domain in full (rest from reference TRBV7-9 and TRBJ1-1): DTGVSQNPRHKITKRGQNVTFRCDPISEHNRLYWYRQTLGQGPEFLTYFQNEAQLEKSRLLSDRFSAERPKGSFSTLEIQRTEQGDSAMYLCASSPAGSGMNTEAFFGQGTRLTVV.

A remark on this clonotype: Germline is not matched at one junction end, which may reflect a read error. V usage is TRBV2 and J usage is TRBJ2-1; D might be TRBD2 (6 bases). From germline, CDR1 is SNHLY and CDR2 FYNNEI. This CDR3 region has 13 residues. The CDR3 region has the DNA TGTGCCAGCATCGATGAGCTAGCGAATGAGCGGTTCTTC. This encodes CASIDELANERFF.

V gene TRBV19 combines with J gene TRBJ2-3, with a weak D call TRBD2 (5 bases). CDR1 LNHDA and CDR2 SQIVND come from the germline V gene (reference sequence). CDR3 size: 11 residues. Trimming removed 1 base at V and 9 bases at J, with 5 bases between. The CDR3 is CASSIGGTQYF. The CDR3 DNA follows: TGTGCCAGTAGTATAGGCGGGACGCAGTATTTT.

This clonotype occurred once. V is TRBV19 and J is TRBJ2-3; tentatively, D is TRBD2 (5 bases). The CDR3 runs 12 residues. Germline V gives CDR1 LNHDA, CDR2 SQIVND (reference sequence). Trimming removed 7 bases at V and 6 bases at J, with 11 bases between. The CDR3, as DNA: TGTGCCAGTAAACCTTCGGGGGATACGCAGTATTTT. Protein product: CASKPSGDTQYF.

The rearrangement uses TRBV24-1 and TRBJ1-3; no clear D. The CDR3 has 14 residues. V was pared by 4 bases and J by 0 bases, with 6 bases between. CDR1 KGHDR and CDR2 SFDVKD come from the germline V gene. The CDR3 coding sequence is TGTGCCACCAGTGACCGGGACTCTGGAAACACCATATATTTT. Its protein is CATSDRDSGNTIYF.

The chain carries TRBV7-7 and TRBJ1-1, with D tentatively TRBD1 (6 bases). CDR1 SSHAT and CDR2 FNYEAQ come from the germline V gene (reference sequence). V was pared by 3 bases and J by 6 bases, with 14 bases between. The CDR3 totals 14 residues. The CDR3, as DNA: TGTGCCAGCAGCTTCGGGGGCAACCGGGCTGAAGCTTTCTTT. Residues: CASSFGGNRAEAFF.

This clonotype was counted ten times or more. The chain couples TRBV10-3 to TRBJ2-3, with 12 nucleotides matching TRBD2. With V trimmed by 2 bases and J by 0 bases, 6 bases remained unmatched. The CDR3 consists of 18 residues. Germline CDR1 ENHRY, CDR2 SYGVKD. The CDR3 DNA reads as TGTGCCATCAGTGAGCCGTTACTAGCGGGAGGAAGCACAGATACGCAGTATTTT. Residues: CAISEPLLAGGSTDTQYF.

The V gene is TRBV4-1, the J gene TRBJ2-3; D may be TRBD2 (5 bases). From germline, CDR1 is MGHRA and CDR2 YSYEKL. V was shortened by 3 bases and J by 0 bases, with 25 bases between the two germline ends. The CDR3 is 20 residues long. The CDR3 sequence is CASSHPGRGPAVTSTDTQYF. For the CDR3, the DNA is TGCGCCAGCAGCCACCCTGGCCGGGGTCCGGCTGTTACTAGCACAGATACGCAGTATTTT.

This clonotype was observed at least ten times. This sequence joins TRBV4-1 and TRBJ2-7, with D possibly matching TRBD1 (5 bases). Per germline, CDR1 MGHRA and CDR2 YSYEKL. The germline V and J ends were trimmed by 4 bases and 4 bases, with 17 bases remaining between them. The CDR3 extends over 15 amino acids. CDR3 sequence reads: CASSRLQGFRYEQYF. DNA for the CDR3: TGCGCCAGCAGCCGCCTCCAGGGTTTTAGGTACGAGCAGTACTTC.

Ten or more counts support this clonotype. The chain is built from TRBV2 and TRBJ2-5, with 9 bases aligning to TRBD2. The CDR3 runs 14 residues. The V gene's germline CDR1 is SNHLY and CDR2 FYNNEI. Losses at the gene ends were 8 bases for V and 6 bases for J; bases not matched to a gene: 10. The CDR3 is CASPIAGERKTQYF. CDR3 bases: TGTGCCAGCCCTATAGCGGGAGAAAGGAAGACCCAGTACTTC.

This clonotype was counted between two and nine times. The V call is TRBV7-3, the J call TRBJ1-2; D is unresolved. The CDR3 sequence is 13 residues long. The germline V gene has CDR1 SGHTA and CDR2 FQGTGA. The germline V and J ends were trimmed by 5 bases and 0 bases, with 7 bases remaining between them. This chain's CDR3 is CASSPDANYGYTF. In DNA form, the CDR3 reads TGTGCCAGCAGCCCAGACGCTAACTATGGCTACACCTTC.

This sequence joins TRBV2 and TRBJ1-5; perhaps TRBD1 as D (5 bases). The CDR3 totals 14 residues. Trimming stripped 8 bases from V and 6 bases from J, with 17 bases between. Germline lookup yields CDR1 SNHLY and CDR2 FYNNEI. The CDR3 protein is CASGPGPRGQPQHF. The CDR3 DNA follows: TGTGCCAGCGGTCCGGGACCCCGGGGTCAGCCCCAGCATTTT. The whole variable domain, remainder taken from reference TRBV2 and TRBJ1-5, is EPEVTQTPSHQVTQMGQEVILRCVPISNHLYFYWYRQILGQKVEFLVSFYNNEISEKSEIFDDQFSVERPDGSNFTLKIRSTKLEDSAMYFCASGPGPRGQPQHFGDGTRLSIL.

The rearrangement uses TRBV9 and TRBJ2-7; tentatively, D is TRBD1 or TRBD2 (6 bases each). Germline V CDR1 and CDR2: SGDLS, YYNGEE. V was trimmed by 3 bases and J by 6 bases, leaving 22 bases between them. CDR3 size: 16 residues. This CDR3 is CASSGREDRRRVEQYF. The CDR3 DNA reads TGTGCCAGCAGCGGGAGGGAAGACAGGCGCCGGGTCGAGCAGTACTTC.

The rearrangement links TRBV20-1 to TRBJ2-1; 11 bases align to TRBD2. This CDR3 is built from 15 residues. The ends lost 6 bases at V and 4 bases at J; junction bases unmatched: 8. CDR1 and CDR2 from the germline V gene are DFQATT and SNEGSKA (reference sequence). The CDR3 sequence: CSALLAGGHYNEQFF. The CDR3, as DNA: TGCAGTGCCCTATTAGCGGGAGGGCATTACAATGAGCAGTTCTTC.

This clonotype was detected only a few times. This may be a read error, as it is one base from a much larger clone. This chain links TRBV11-2 with TRBJ2-3, with D possibly TRBD2 on 6 matching bases. CDR3 length: 14 residues. Germline V CDR1 and CDR2: SGHAT, FQNNGV. Written as DNA, the CDR3 is TGTGCCAGCAGCACCTCGGGAGCGTCGTATACGCGGTATTTT. Translating it yields CASSTSGASYTRYF.

This clonotype was seen many times. The J gene is TRBJ2-2, the V gene TRBV20-1; D is undetermined. The CDR3 runs 13 residues. Trimming removed 1 base at V and 6 bases at J, with 9 bases between. From germline, CDR1 is DFQATT and CDR2 SNEGSKA (reference sequence). In DNA form, the CDR3 reads TGCAGTGCTAGAGGGCTCAGATCCGGGGAGCTGTTTTTT. Translation: CSARGLRSGELFF.

The gene calls are TRBV6-5 and TRBJ2-3; D gene uncertain. The CDR3 runs to 15 residues. CDR1 is MNHEY and CDR2 is SVGAGI in the germline V gene. V lost 0 bases and J 2 bases, leaving 9 bases between the germline ends. The CDR3 loop reads CASSYSSRSTDTQYF. CDR3 DNA: TGTGCCAGCAGTTACTCGTCGCGTTCCACAGATACGCAGTATTTT.

The genes are TRBV29-1 and TRBJ2-7, with D possibly matching TRBD2 (5 bases). Trimming cost V 4 bases and J 2 bases, with 9 bases left between them. Germline-derived CDR1 and CDR2 are SQVTM and ANQGSEA. This CDR3 is built from 12 residues. CDR3 coding DNA: TGCAGCGTTGGGCGGGCCGCCTACGAGCAGTACTTC. Translating gives CSVGRAAYEQYF.

The chain combines TRBV2 with TRBJ2-2, with 8 bases fitting TRBD1. Per the germline V gene, CDR1 is SNHLY and CDR2 is FYNNEI. Trimming at V came to 6 bases and at J to 5 bases, leaving 8 bases not matched to a gene. The CDR3 consists of 15 residues. The CDR3 is CASRADRGWTGELFF. In DNA form, the CDR3 reads TGTGCCAGCAGGGCCGACAGGGGATGGACCGGGGAGCTGTTTTTT. Full variable domain (missing parts from reference TRBV2 and TRBJ2-2): EPEVTQTPSHQVTQMGQEVILRCVPISNHLYFYWYRQILGQKVEFLVSFYNNEISEKSEIFDDQFSVERPDGSNFTLKIRSTKLEDSAMYFCASRADRGWTGELFFGEGSRLTVL.

At least ten counts were recorded for this clonotype. This chain links TRBV27 with TRBJ2-7; a weak D match, TRBD2 (5 bases). V dropped 5 bases and J dropped 0 bases, with 11 bases sitting between them. Germline CDR1 MNHEY, CDR2 SMNVEV (reference sequence). The CDR3 has 14 residues. The CDR3 protein is CASSLTTNSYEQYF. CDR3 DNA sequence: TGTGCCAGCAGTCTGACTACAAACTCCTACGAGCAGTACTTC.

On this clonotype itself: A much larger clone differs by one base, so this may be a read error. V and J are TRBV2 and TRBJ2-3; maybe TRBD2 (5 bases). Germline CDR1 is SNHLY and CDR2 is FYNNEI. The V gene lost 6 bases and the J gene lost 8 bases, with 12 bases spanning the gap. The CDR3 is 12 residues long. CDR3 in amino acids: CASRQAAGTQYF. CDR3 DNA: TGTGCCAGCAGACAAGCGGCGGGTACGCAGTATTTT.

The table lists this clonotype with many counts. This chain links TRBV5-1 with TRBJ2-5, with a possible D match to TRBD2 (5 bases). This CDR3 comprises 16 residues. Trimming shortened V by 4 bases and J by 1 base, and 17 bases separated the two germline ends. Germline lookup yields CDR1 SGHRS and CDR2 YFSETQ. Here the CDR3 DNA reads TGCGCCAGCAGCCCGGGTTTGCGAGGGCCCCAAGAGACCCAGTACTTC. Its protein product is CASSPGLRGPQETQYF.

The genes are TRBV20-1 and TRBJ1-5; TRBD1 is a possible D gene (5 bases). In germline, CDR1 is DFQATT, CDR2 SNEGSKA (reference sequence). V dropped 3 bases and J dropped 2 bases, with 17 bases sitting between them. This CDR3 contains 16 residues. CDR3 amino acids: CSARGGNGGGNQPQHF. The CDR3 DNA sequence: TGCAGTGCTAGGGGGGGAAACGGGGGTGGCAATCAGCCCCAGCATTTT.